These T cell receptor beta chains were read from a single sample in a study of blood T cell repertoires in COVID-19. Using immunoSEQ multiplex PCR, the repertoire was profiled, and TCRdb retains in-frame clones only, with some absent. The sample has 300,000 to 350,000 clones, about 93% seen once. The sample consisted of peripheral blood. The receptors stem from a woman aged 25-40 years with COVID-19, enrolled during active disease. CDR3s include the opening cysteine and the closing phenylalanine or tryptophan. The order of the fields is CDR3 protein, CDR3 DNA, V gene, J gene, clone size, D gene. A D gene is named only where the DNA matches it firmly. Clone sizes are given selectively: once, few, many, or a class where the clone is expanded.

CASSEQGGGNQPQHF	TGTGCCAGCAGTGAACAAGGGGGCGGCAATCAGCCCCAGCATTTT	TRBV6-1	TRBJ1-5	NA	TRBD1
CASRAQGRPQHF	TGTGCCAGCAGGGCACAGGGGCGGCCCCAGCATTTT	TRBV2	TRBJ1-5	NA	TRBD1
CASSLAGARETQYF	TGTGCCAGCAGCTTAGCAGGGGCGCGGGAGACCCAGTACTTC	TRBV7-9	TRBJ2-5	NA	NA
CASSRTGGYYGYTF	TGTGCCAGTAGCCGGACAGGGGGCTACTATGGCTACACCTTC	TRBV19	TRBJ1-2	NA	TRBD1
CASSPGGQHYNEQFF	TGTGCCAGCTCACCGGGGGGACAGCACTACAATGAGCAGTTCTTC	TRBV18	TRBJ2-1	few	NA
CASSFSWGQTRYGYTF	TGTGCCAGCAGCTTCTCATGGGGCCAGACCCGTTATGGCTACACCTTC	TRBV5-5	TRBJ1-2	NA	NA
CASSLGPGQGAQGELFF	TGTGCTAGCAGCTTAGGGCCGGGACAGGGGGCGCAAGGGGAGCTGTTTTTT	TRBV7-7	TRBJ2-2	NA	TRBD1
CASSPGGNSNQPQHF	TGTGCCAGCAGTCCGGGAGGGAATAGCAATCAGCCCCAGCATTTT	TRBV28	TRBJ1-5	once	NA
CASSDSLAGGDEQYF	TGCGCCAGCAGCGACTCCCTAGCGGGAGGGGACGAGCAGTACTTC	TRBV5-1	TRBJ2-7	NA	TRBD2
CASSLGPASGRGYTF	TGCGCCAGCAGCTTGGGGCCCGCGTCAGGGCGAGGCTACACCTTC	TRBV5-1	TRBJ1-2	once	NA
CASSDRLRGYSGNTIYF	TGTGCCAGCAGTGACCGCCTCAGGGGGTACTCTGGAAACACCATATATTTT	TRBV6-1	TRBJ1-3	NA	TRBD1
CASRAGGRETQYF	TGTGCCAGCAGGGCCGGGGGTAGGGAGACCCAGTACTTC	TRBV7-9	TRBJ2-5	NA	NA
CASSLMQMNTEAFF	TGTGCCAGCAGCTTAATGCAGATGAACACTGAAGCTTTCTTT	TRBV7-9	TRBJ1-1	NA	NA
CASSSRTGLPEAFF	TGTGCCAGCAGCTCTAGGACAGGGTTGCCTGAAGCTTTCTTT	TRBV5-4	TRBJ1-1	NA	TRBD1
CASSRTGLPKTQYF	TGTGCCAGCAGCCGGACAGGTCTCCCAAAGACCCAGTACTTC	TRBV28	TRBJ2-5	NA	TRBD1
CASSQDRVGYGYTF	TGTGCCAGCAGCCAGGACAGGGTAGGCTATGGCTACACCTTC	TRBV7-2	TRBJ1-2	NA	TRBD1
CASSQTGPGNQPQHF	TGCGCCAGCAGTCAAACAGGGCCCGGCAATCAGCCCCAGCATTTT	TRBV23-1	TRBJ1-5	NA	NA
CASSQGGTPGETQYF	TGTGCCAGCAGCCAAGGGGGGACTCCAGGGGAGACCCAGTACTTC	TRBV3-1/TRBV3-2	TRBJ2-5	NA	NA
CSASTRGLYGYTF	TGCAGTGCTAGTACTCGCGGCCTCTATGGCTACACCTTC	TRBV20-1	TRBJ1-2	few	NA
CASSLAVQTFYSNQPQHF	TGTGCCAGCAGCTTGGCCGTACAGACATTCTATAGCAATCAGCCCCAGCATTTT	TRBV5-8	TRBJ1-5	NA	NA